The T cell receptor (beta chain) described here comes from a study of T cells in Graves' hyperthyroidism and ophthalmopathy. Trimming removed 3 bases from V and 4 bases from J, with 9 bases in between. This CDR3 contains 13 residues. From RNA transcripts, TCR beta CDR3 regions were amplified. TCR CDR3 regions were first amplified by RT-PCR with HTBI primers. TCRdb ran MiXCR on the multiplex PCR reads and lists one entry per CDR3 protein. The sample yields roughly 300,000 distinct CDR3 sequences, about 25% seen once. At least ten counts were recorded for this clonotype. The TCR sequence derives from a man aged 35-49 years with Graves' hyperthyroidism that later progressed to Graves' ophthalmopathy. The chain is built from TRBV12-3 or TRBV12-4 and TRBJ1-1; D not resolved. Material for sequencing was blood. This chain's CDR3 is CASSFLLGTEAFF. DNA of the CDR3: TGTGCCAGCAGTTTTTTGTTAGGCACTGAAGCTTTCTTT.